The following is a TCR beta chain sequence with its context. Its antigen is still unknown. The data stem from a study of shared clonotypes between healthy human individuals. V trimming: 2 bases; J trimming: 6 bases; junction bases outside the gene matches: 5. Looked up from germline, CDR1 is SGHDT and CDR2 is YYEEEE. The CDR3 contains 14 residues. The run depth of the assay was deep. The table came from immunoSEQ multiplex PCR; TCRdb's copy has only in-frame clones and leaves some out. The sample yields 2 million to 2.5 million clones, around 93% seen once. Findings of the study overall: Approximately 5% of naive CD4 clonotypes were shared across several donors. Unshared clonotypes carried lower generation probabilities than those common to all four donors.

The TCR originated in a man aged 18 to 29 in good health. Some clones in this sample may be carry-over from other donors' samples. Specimen: naive CD4+ T cells from PBMCs. Subset in this sample: CD45RA+ positively selected. The chain couples TRBV5-6 to TRBJ1-3; TRBD1 agrees at 7 bases. The CDR3 DNA reads TGTGCCAGCAGCTTCGGGACAGCACAAAACACCATATATTTT. Translating it yields CASSFGTAQNTIYF.